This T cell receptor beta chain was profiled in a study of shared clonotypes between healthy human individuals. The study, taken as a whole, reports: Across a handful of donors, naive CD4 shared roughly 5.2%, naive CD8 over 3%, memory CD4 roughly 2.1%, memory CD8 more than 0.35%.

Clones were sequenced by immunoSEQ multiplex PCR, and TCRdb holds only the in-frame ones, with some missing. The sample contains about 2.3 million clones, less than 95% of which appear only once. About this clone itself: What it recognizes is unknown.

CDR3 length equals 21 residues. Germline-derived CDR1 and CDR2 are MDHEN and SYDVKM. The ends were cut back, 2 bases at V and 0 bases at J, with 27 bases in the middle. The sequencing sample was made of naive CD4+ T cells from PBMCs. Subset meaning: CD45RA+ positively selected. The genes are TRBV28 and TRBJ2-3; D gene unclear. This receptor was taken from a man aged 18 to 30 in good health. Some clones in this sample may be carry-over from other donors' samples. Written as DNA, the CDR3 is TGTGCCAGCAGTTTAAGAGATGGTAGGCCTAAAGAGTCAACTAGCACAGATACGCAGTATTTT. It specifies CASSLRDGRPKESTSTDTQYF.